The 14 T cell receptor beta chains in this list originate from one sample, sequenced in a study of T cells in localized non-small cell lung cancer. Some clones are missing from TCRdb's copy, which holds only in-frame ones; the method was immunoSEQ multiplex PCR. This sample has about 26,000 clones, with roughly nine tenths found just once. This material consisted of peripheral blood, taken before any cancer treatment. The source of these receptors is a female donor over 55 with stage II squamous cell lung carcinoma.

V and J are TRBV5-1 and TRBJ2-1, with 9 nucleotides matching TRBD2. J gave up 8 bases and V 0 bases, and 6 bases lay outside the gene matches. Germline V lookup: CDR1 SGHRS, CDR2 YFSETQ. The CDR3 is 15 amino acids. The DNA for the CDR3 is TGCGCCAGCAGCTTGGTTAGCGGGAGTCTGTATGAGCAGTTCTTC. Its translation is CASSLVSGSLYEQFF.

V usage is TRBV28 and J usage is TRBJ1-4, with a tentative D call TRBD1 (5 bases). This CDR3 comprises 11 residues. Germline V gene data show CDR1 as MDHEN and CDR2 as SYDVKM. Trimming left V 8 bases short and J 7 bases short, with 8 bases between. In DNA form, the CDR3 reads TGTGCCAGCTTGGGGGGTGAAAAACTGTTTTTT. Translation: CASLGGEKLFF. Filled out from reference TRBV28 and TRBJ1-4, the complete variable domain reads DVKVTQSSRYLVKRTGEKVFLECVQDMDHENMFWYRQDPGLGLRLIYFSYDVKMKEKGDIPEGYSVSREKKERFSLILESASTNQTSMYLCASLGGEKLFFGSGTQLSVL.

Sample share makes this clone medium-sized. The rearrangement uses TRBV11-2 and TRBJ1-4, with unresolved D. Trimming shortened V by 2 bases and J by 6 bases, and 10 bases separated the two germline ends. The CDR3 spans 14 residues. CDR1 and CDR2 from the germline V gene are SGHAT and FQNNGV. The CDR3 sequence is CASSLTSGDEKLFF. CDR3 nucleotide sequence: TGTGCCAGCAGCTTAACCTCAGGCGATGAAAAACTGTTTTTT.

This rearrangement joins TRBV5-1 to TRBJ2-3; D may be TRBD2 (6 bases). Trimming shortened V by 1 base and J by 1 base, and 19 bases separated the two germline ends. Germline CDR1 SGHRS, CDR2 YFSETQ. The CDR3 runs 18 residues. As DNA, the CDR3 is TGCGCCAGCAGCTTGACCCGGGACTCTTTAGAAGGCACAGATACGCAGTATTTT. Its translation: CASSLTRDSLEGTDTQYF.

CDR3 protein: CASSHQAPDTQYF. The CDR3 DNA is TGTGCCAGCAGTCATCAAGCACCAGATACGCAGTATTTT. The chain employs TRBV27 and TRBJ2-3; D remains ambiguous. Trimming took 5 bases from V and 4 from J, leaving 10 bases between them. The CDR3 contains 13 residues. Germline assignment: CDR1 MNHEY and CDR2 SMNVEV (reference sequence).

In DNA form, the CDR3 reads TGTGCCAGCAGTTACTCCGTTTACTACTCTGGAAACACCATATATTTT. Translated, it gives CASSYSVYYSGNTIYF. The chain combines TRBV6-5 with TRBJ1-3; unclear D gene. V was cut by 0 bases and J by 0 bases, with 9 bases left in between. Germline values: CDR1 MNHEY, CDR2 SVGAGI. CDR3 length equals 16 residues.

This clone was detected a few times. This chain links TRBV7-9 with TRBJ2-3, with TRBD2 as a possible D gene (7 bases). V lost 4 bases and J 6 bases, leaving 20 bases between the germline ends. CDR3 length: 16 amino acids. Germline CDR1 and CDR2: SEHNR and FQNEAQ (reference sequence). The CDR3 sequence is CASSSRGASHIDTQYF. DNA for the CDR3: TGTGCCAGCAGCTCCCGGGGGGCTTCCCACATCGATACGCAGTATTTT.

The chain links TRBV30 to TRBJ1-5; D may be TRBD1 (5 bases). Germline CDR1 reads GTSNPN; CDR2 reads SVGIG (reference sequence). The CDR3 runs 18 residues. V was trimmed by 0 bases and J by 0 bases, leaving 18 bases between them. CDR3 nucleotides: TGTGCCTGGAGTGTACAAGGGGCTGACAGACTTAGCAATCAGCCCCAGCATTTT. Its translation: CAWSVQGADRLSNQPQHF.

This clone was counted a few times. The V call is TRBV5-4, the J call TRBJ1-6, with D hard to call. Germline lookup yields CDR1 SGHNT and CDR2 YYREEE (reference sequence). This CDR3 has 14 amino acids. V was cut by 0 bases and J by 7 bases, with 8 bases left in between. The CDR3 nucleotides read TGTGCCAGCAGCTTGGAAGGGTACAATTCACCCCTCCACTTT. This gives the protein CASSLEGYNSPLHF.

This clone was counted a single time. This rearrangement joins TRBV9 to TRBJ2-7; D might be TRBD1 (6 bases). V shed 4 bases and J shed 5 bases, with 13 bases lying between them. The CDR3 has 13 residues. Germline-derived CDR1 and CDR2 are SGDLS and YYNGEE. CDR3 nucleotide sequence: TGTGCCAGCAGCCCCACAGGGTTGGACGAGCAGTACTTC. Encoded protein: CASSPTGLDEQYF.

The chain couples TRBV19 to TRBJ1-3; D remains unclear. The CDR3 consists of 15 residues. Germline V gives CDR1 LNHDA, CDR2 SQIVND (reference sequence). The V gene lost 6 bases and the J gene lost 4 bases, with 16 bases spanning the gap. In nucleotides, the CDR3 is TGTGCCAGTAGGAGGAGCGGGGTTCGCGGAAACACCATATATTTT. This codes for CASRRSGVRGNTIYF.

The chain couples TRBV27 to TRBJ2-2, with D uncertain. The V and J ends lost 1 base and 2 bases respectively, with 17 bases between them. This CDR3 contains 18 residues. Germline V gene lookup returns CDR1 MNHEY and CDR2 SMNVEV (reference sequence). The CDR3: CASSLFAVGPKNTGELFF. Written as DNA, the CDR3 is TGTGCCAGCAGTTTATTTGCGGTCGGACCCAAAAACACCGGGGAGCTGTTTTTT.

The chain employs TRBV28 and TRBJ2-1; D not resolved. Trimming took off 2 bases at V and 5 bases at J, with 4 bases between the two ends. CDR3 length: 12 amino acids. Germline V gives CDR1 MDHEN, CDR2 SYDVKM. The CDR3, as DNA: TGTGCCAGCAGTTTACGGGACAATGAGCAGTTCTTC. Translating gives CASSLRDNEQFF.

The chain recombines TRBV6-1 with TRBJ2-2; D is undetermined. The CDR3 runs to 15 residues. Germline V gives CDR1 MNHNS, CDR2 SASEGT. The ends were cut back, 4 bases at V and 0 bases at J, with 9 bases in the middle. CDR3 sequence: CASSGPFANTGELFF. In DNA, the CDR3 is TGTGCCAGCAGTGGACCGTTTGCGAACACCGGGGAGCTGTTTTTT.